Listed here are 27 T cell receptor beta chains from one sample, sequenced in a study of CD4 T cells in relation to SARS-CoV-2 and coronaviruses (dated by TCRdb to the early 2020s). CD4+ T cells from unexposed donors were collected before the COVID-19 pandemic (2011-2018). To prepare the library, the immunoSEQ multiplex PCR assay was applied. Here the immuneACCESS table is served through TCRdb, limited to in-frame sequences with V and J called. Missing clones are a known gap in these copies; in checked studies unresolved V genes cover under half, and the rest lacks a known reason. This sample comprises 60,000 to 85,000 clones, 90% to 95% of them detected only once. The ten biggest clones cover about 0.23% of the sample. The sample consisted of naive CD4+ T cells from PBMCs. According to the study, the label for this sample's cell subset or site signals: naive CD4+ T cells isolated by negative enrichment. The source is a human donor in good health.

J is TRBJ2-7 and V is TRBV3-1 (or the pseudogene TRBV3-2); 14 bases line up with TRBD2. J lost 12 bases, V lost 1 base, and 2 bases had no gene match. CDR3 length: 13 amino acids. The V gene's germline CDR1 is LGHDT and CDR2 YNNKEL (reference sequence). DNA of the CDR3: TGTGCCAGCAGCCAAGGGACTAGCGGGAGGTGGTACTTC. Its protein product is CASSQGTSGRWYF.

This sequence joins TRBV19 and TRBJ2-7; 14 bases line up with TRBD2. The CDR3 is made up of 17 amino acids. Germline CDR1 LNHDA, CDR2 SQIVND (reference sequence). The V and J ends lost 5 bases and 1 base, in that order; junction bases with no gene match: 7. CDR3 sequence: CASSGTSGGSSSYEQYF. In nucleotides, the CDR3 is TGTGCCAGTAGTGGGACTAGCGGGGGCAGCAGTTCCTACGAGCAGTACTTC.

This chain joins TRBV6-2 or TRBV6-3 and TRBJ2-1; TRBD2 is a possible D gene (6 bases). The CDR3 is 15 amino acids. Germline V gene sequence: CDR1 MNHEY, CDR2 SVGEGT. V was clipped by 6 bases and J by 0 bases, with 12 bases between them. CDR3 loop: CASSRRGSSYNEQFF. The CDR3 coding sequence is TGTGCCAGCAGCCGACGGGGGAGCTCCTACAATGAGCAGTTCTTC.

This sequence joins TRBV7-6 and TRBJ1-3; tentative D call: TRBD1 (5 bases). V lost 1 base to trimming and J lost 4 bases, with 8 bases between them. The CDR3 runs 14 residues. Per the germline V gene, CDR1 is SGHVS and CDR2 is FNYEAQ. The CDR3 sequence is CASSLGREGNTIYF. The CDR3 DNA follows: TGTGCCAGCAGCTTAGGCAGGGAAGGAAACACCATATATTTT.

This clone was found once. This rearrangement joins TRBV3-1 (or the pseudogene TRBV3-2) to TRBJ2-2, with TRBD2 matching over 10 bases. Trimming took 1 base from V and 6 from J; bases not matched to a gene: 8. The CDR3 extends over 17 amino acids. Germline CDR1 reads LGHDT; CDR2 reads YNNKEL (reference sequence). This CDR3 is CASSQGGGLAYSGELFF. CDR3 in DNA: TGTGCCAGCAGCCAAGGGGGGGGACTAGCGTACTCCGGGGAGCTGTTTTTT.

The rearrangement links TRBV5-1 to TRBJ1-1; tentatively, D is TRBD1 (6 bases). The CDR3 contains 14 residues. The germline V gene has CDR1 SGHRS and CDR2 YFSETQ. Trimming took off 4 bases at V and 6 bases at J, with 16 bases between the two ends. DNA of the CDR3: TGCGCCAGCAGCCCTCGAACAGGGAGTTCTGAAGCTTTCTTT. Its protein product is CASSPRTGSSEAFF.

This chain connects TRBV5-5 to TRBJ1-6; D remains ambiguous. Germline lookup yields CDR1 SGHKS and CDR2 YYEKEE (reference sequence). The V gene lost 1 base and the J gene lost 3 bases, with 2 bases spanning the gap. This CDR3 comprises 13 residues. Here the CDR3 reads CASSLIYNSPLHF. The CDR3 DNA sequence: TGTGCCAGCAGCTTGATCTATAATTCACCCCTCCACTTT.

The chain recombines TRBV3-1 (or the pseudogene TRBV3-2) with TRBJ2-7; D gene ambiguous. Between the trimmed V and J ends, which lost 0 bases and 3 bases, there was a span of 12 bases. Germline CDR1 LGHDT, CDR2 YNNKEL (reference sequence). The CDR3 length is 15 residues. As DNA, the CDR3 is TGTGCCAGCAGCCAAGACCTATGGACCAACTACGAGCAGTACTTC. Translating it yields CASSQDLWTNYEQYF.

The chain combines TRBV27 with TRBJ2-7, with TRBD2 identical over 8 bases. From germline, CDR1 is MNHEY and CDR2 SMNVEV (reference sequence). J lost 3 bases, V lost 7 bases, and 11 bases had no gene match. The CDR3 spans 15 residues. DNA of the CDR3: TGTGCCAGCAAAACCGGGGGGGGCAGTTACTACGAGCAGTACTTC. Its protein is CASKTGGGSYYEQYF.

V is TRBV5-1 and J is TRBJ2-5; 10 nucleotides agree with TRBD1. The CDR3 loop spans 14 amino acids. Trimming took 4 bases from V and 6 from J; bases not matched to a gene: 6. Germline CDR1 reads SGHRS; CDR2 reads YFSETQ. CDR3 amino acids: CASSPGQGIQTQYF. The CDR3 coding sequence is TGCGCCAGCAGCCCGGGACAGGGGATCCAGACCCAGTACTTC.

This clone has a handful of counts. The chain is built from TRBV21-1 and TRBJ1-6. TRBV21-1 is a pseudogene segment. This CDR3 contains 10 residues. The CDR3 loop reads CASSKPPLHF. CDR3 DNA sequence: TGTGCCAGCAGCAAACCACCCCTCCACTTT.

The V gene is TRBV28, the J gene TRBJ1-5; D is unclear. The CDR3 runs 14 residues. Germline CDR1 reads MDHEN; CDR2 reads SYDVKM. V shed 1 base and J shed 6 bases, with 10 bases lying between them. The CDR3 DNA reads as TGTGCCAGCAGTTTATCCGGGGTCGTTCAGCCCCAGCATTTT. Translated, it gives CASSLSGVVQPQHF.

J is TRBJ2-7 and V is TRBV5-1; D possibly corresponds to TRBD2 (6 bases). Trimming pared 2 bases from V and 1 base from J, leaving 7 bases between. CDR1 SGHRS and CDR2 YFSETQ come from the germline V gene. The CDR3 extends over 13 amino acids. The CDR3 DNA reads TGCGCCAGCAGCTTTGCGGGATCCTACGAGCAGTACTTC. It is translated as CASSFAGSYEQYF. The whole variable domain, filled in from reference TRBV5-1 and TRBJ2-7, reads KAGVTQTPRYLIKTRGQQVTLSCSPISGHRSVSWYQQTPGQGLQFLFEYFSETQRNKGNFPGRFSGRQFSNSRSEMNVSTLELGDSALYLCASSFAGSYEQYFGPGTRLTVT.

Only one count was recorded for this clone. V usage is TRBV6-5 and J usage is TRBJ1-5; possibly TRBD1 for D (6 bases). The germline V and J ends were trimmed by 7 bases and 8 bases, with 21 bases remaining between them. Germline CDR1 MNHEY, CDR2 SVGAGI. The CDR3 contains 15 residues. The CDR3 DNA sequence: TGTGCCAGCACATTCTCCCGGCGAGCAGGGGAGCCCCAGCATTTT. This codes for CASTFSRRAGEPQHF.

J is TRBJ2-1 and V is TRBV5-3; 8 bases line up with TRBD2. TRBV5-3 is sorted into the ORF group, with uncertain function. Trimming cost V 0 bases and J 8 bases; bases outside gene matches: 7. The CDR3 extends over 15 amino acids. The CDR3 here is CARSLVRGGRDEQFF. CDR3 DNA: TGTGCCAGAAGCTTGGTACGGGGGGGCCGCGATGAGCAGTTCTTC.

For this clone: At one end, the junction sequence differs from germline, possibly due to a read error. The chain carries TRBV10-2 and TRBJ2-2, with D tentatively TRBD2 (5 bases). Germline V gives CDR1 WSHSY, CDR2 SAAADI. The CDR3 is made up of 14 amino acids. The CDR3 loop is CASRHGENSGELFF. CDR3 bases: TGCGCCAGCAGGCACGGGGAGAACTCCGGGGAGCTGTTTTTT.

J is TRBJ1-1 and V is TRBV3-1 (or the pseudogene TRBV3-2), with D hard to call. V lost 1 base and J 0 bases, leaving 3 bases between the germline ends. This CDR3 region has 13 residues. Germline loops: CDR1 LGHDT, CDR2 YNNKEL (reference sequence). CDR3 nucleotides: TGTGCCAGCAGCCAAGGACTGAACACTGAAGCTTTCTTT. As protein: CASSQGLNTEAFF.

The chain carries TRBV29-1 and TRBJ1-2; D gene ambiguous. The germline gives CDR1 SQVTM, CDR2 ANQGSEA. Trimming cost V 4 bases and J 13 bases, with 22 bases left between them. This CDR3 contains 13 residues. CDR3 nucleotides: TGCAGCGTTGTCCCCGGGAACCTTCAGGCGGCCACCTTC. As protein: CSVVPGNLQAATF.

The chain combines TRBV27 with TRBJ1-1, with 8 bases aligning to TRBD1. There are 14 residues in the CDR3. J was trimmed by 5 bases and V by 8 bases; bases with no gene match: 10. Germline V CDR1 and CDR2: MNHEY, SMNVEV (reference sequence). CDR3 in DNA: TGTGCCAGCGCACGACAGGGGTATAGGACTGAAGCTTTCTTT. The encoded protein is CASARQGYRTEAFF.

The V and J genes are TRBV24-1 and TRBJ2-4; 10 nucleotides align to TRBD2. Germline loops: CDR1 KGHDR, CDR2 SFDVKD. The CDR3 contains 16 residues. The junction had 10 bases not matched to a gene; V was cut back by 4 bases and J by 8 bases. CDR3 residues: CATSEGGASGSHIQYF. DNA for the CDR3: TGTGCCACCAGTGAGGGAGGGGCTAGCGGGAGCCACATTCAGTACTTC.

The chain recombines TRBV5-4 with TRBJ2-7; 7 bases line up with TRBD1. V was clipped by 5 bases and J by 4 bases; unmatched bases: 9. Germline V gives CDR1 SGHNT, CDR2 YYREEE (reference sequence). This CDR3 region has 14 residues. The CDR3 sequence is CASSKETGFYEQYF. The CDR3 DNA sequence: TGTGCCAGCAGTAAAGAGACAGGGTTTTACGAGCAGTACTTC.

J is TRBJ1-1 and V is TRBV28; D might be TRBD1 (5 bases). Germline loops: CDR1 MDHEN, CDR2 SYDVKM. The ends were cut back, 4 bases at V and 2 bases at J, with 11 bases in the middle. The CDR3 length is 14 residues. In DNA form, the CDR3 reads TGTGCCAGCAGTTCCCTGGGACGAAACACTGAAGCTTTCTTT. Its protein product is CASSSLGRNTEAFF.

V and J are TRBV18 and TRBJ2-7, with D tentatively TRBD1 or TRBD2 (7 bases each). The V gene's germline CDR1 is KGHSH and CDR2 LQKENI. The CDR3 sequence is 16 residues long. V was trimmed by 0 bases and J by 6 bases, leaving 18 bases between them. CDR3 nucleotides: TGTGCCAGCTCACCACCGAGTCAGGGGGGGTTGGGCGAGCAGTACTTC. It encodes CASSPPSQGGLGEQYF.

The genes are TRBV6-6 and TRBJ1-2; D is perhaps TRBD1 (6 bases). V lost 7 bases, J lost 6 bases, and 18 bases lay in between. Per the germline V gene, CDR1 is MNHNY and CDR2 is SVGAGI (reference sequence). This CDR3 contains 14 residues. CDR3 nucleotide sequence: TGTGCCAGCAATTCCCTAGGGGGGGCTAATGGCTACACCTTC. It specifies CASNSLGGANGYTF.

The chain joins TRBV19 to TRBJ1-1; TRBD1 matches 9 bases. Germline V gene sequence: CDR1 LNHDA, CDR2 SQIVND (reference sequence). Germline trimming cut 10 bases from V and 6 bases from J; bases unmatched to any gene: 15. This CDR3 contains 15 residues. The CDR3 DNA is TGTGCCACCTCGCCATTAGGGGACAGGGTGGCTGAAGCTTTCTTT. It is translated as CATSPLGDRVAEAFF.

V and J are TRBV12-3 or TRBV12-4 and TRBJ1-5; D remains unclear. The V end lost 3 bases, the J end lost 7 bases, and 7 bases lay between the germline ends. There are 12 residues in the CDR3. CDR3 in amino acids: CASSLSGQPQHF. DNA for the CDR3: TGTGCCAGCAGTTTGTCAGGACAGCCCCAGCATTTT.

This chain joins TRBV7-6 and TRBJ2-5, with unresolved D. There are 13 residues in the CDR3. Trimming left V 2 bases short and J 2 bases short, with 6 bases between. Germline V gene lookup returns CDR1 SGHVS and CDR2 FNYEAQ. The CDR3 sequence: CASSLIRQETQYF. The CDR3 region has the DNA TGTGCCAGCAGCTTAATACGACAAGAGACCCAGTACTTC.